A single sample is the source of the 12 T cell receptor beta chains below, sequenced in a study of blood T cell repertoires in COVID-19. Libraries were prepared by immunoSEQ multiplex PCR; TCRdb keeps only in-frame clonotypes and omits some of them. The sample holds over 200,000 clones; approximately 86% are singletons and the top ten take roughly 4.9%. Sequenced sample: PBMCs or T cells enriched from blood (not recorded which). The receptors here all came from a woman aged 25 to 45 who had been exposed to COVID-19.

The V call is TRBV6-1, the J call TRBJ2-1, with D possibly matching TRBD2 (6 bases). CDR3 size: 14 residues. V lost 3 bases, J lost 5 bases, and 11 bases lay in between. Germline assignment: CDR1 MNHNS and CDR2 SASEGT. CDR3 amino acids: CASSERTGDNEQFF. The CDR3 bases are TGTGCCAGCAGTGAGCGGACGGGAGACAATGAGCAGTTCTTC.

The V gene is TRBV28, the J gene TRBJ2-7; a weak D match, TRBD1 (6 bases). V shed 4 bases and J shed 0 bases, with 10 bases lying between them. The V gene's germline CDR1 is MDHEN and CDR2 SYDVKM. CDR3 size: 14 residues. The CDR3 region has the DNA TGTGCCAGCAGTTCTGGGACACTCTCCTACGAGCAGTACTTC. This sequence encodes CASSSGTLSYEQYF. Drawing the rest from reference TRBV28 and TRBJ2-7, the complete variable domain is DVKVTQSSRYLVKRTGEKVFLECVQDMDHENMFWYRQDPGLGLRLIYFSYDVKMKEKGDIPEGYSVSREKKERFSLILESASTNQTSMYLCASSSGTLSYEQYFGPGTRLTVT.

J is TRBJ2-1 and V is TRBV10-3; 9 positions match TRBD2. The germline gives CDR1 ENHRY, CDR2 SYGVKD. The trim removed 11 bases at V and 9 bases at J, leaving 11 bases unmatched. This CDR3 contains 13 residues. The CDR3 DNA reads TGTGCCCTAGGGACTAGCTCACTTGGTGAGCAGTTCTTC. As protein: CALGTSSLGEQFF.

This chain joins TRBV9 and TRBJ1-1, with 7 bases identical to TRBD1. The V segment lost 0 bases and the J segment 3 bases; nucleotides outside the gene matches: 8. Looked up from germline, CDR1 is SGDLS and CDR2 is YYNGEE. CDR3 size: 16 residues. DNA for the CDR3: TGTGCCAGCAGCGTAGGGACAGGCAAAGGGGACACTGAAGCTTTCTTT. Translating gives CASSVGTGKGDTEAFF.

The CDR3 bases are TGCGCCAGCAGCCCAGCTGGACTGAACACCGGGGAGCTGTTTTTT. Amino acid sequence: CASSPAGLNTGELFF. The genes are TRBV5-1 and TRBJ2-2; a weak D match, TRBD2 (5 bases). V was shortened by 4 bases and J by 1 base, with 11 bases between the two germline ends. In germline, CDR1 is SGHRS, CDR2 YFSETQ. The CDR3 length is 15 residues.

The chain recombines TRBV12-3 or TRBV12-4 with TRBJ1-2, with 9 bases fitting TRBD1. The V gene end was trimmed by 5 bases and the J gene end by 7 bases; junction bases not matched to a gene: 5. This CDR3 spans 13 amino acids. CDR3 nucleotides: TGTGCCAGCAGTCGGATGGACAGGGGTGGCTACACCTTC. The encoded protein is CASSRMDRGGYTF.

This chain joins TRBV27 and TRBJ2-7, with 7 nucleotides matching TRBD1. J was trimmed by 3 bases and V by 1 base; bases with no gene match: 6. This CDR3 has 15 amino acids. CDR1 and CDR2 (germline): MNHEY, SMNVEV (reference sequence). This CDR3 reads CASSLYRDSIYEQYF. For the CDR3, the DNA is TGTGCCAGCAGTTTATACCGGGACAGCATCTACGAGCAGTACTTC.

The V call is TRBV10-3, the J call TRBJ1-2; D is uncertain. The CDR3 loop spans 12 amino acids. The V and J ends lost 4 bases and 4 bases respectively, with 7 bases between them. Per germline, CDR1 ENHRY and CDR2 SYGVKD. CDR3 region: CAISGALYGYTF. CDR3 nucleotides: TGTGCCATCAGTGGGGCCCTCTATGGCTACACCTTC.

The chain couples TRBV5-1 to TRBJ2-7, with 9 bases aligning to TRBD1. The germline CDR1 and CDR2 sequences are SGHRS and YFSETQ. V shed 4 bases and J 6 bases; nucleotides not matched to a gene: 8. This CDR3 is built from 14 residues. The CDR3 nucleotides are TGCGCCAGCAGCATTGGACAGGGGTTAGGCGAGCAGTACTTC. Protein: CASSIGQGLGEQYF.

The V call is TRBV7-2, the J call TRBJ2-1, with a tentative D call TRBD2 (6 bases). Trimming took off 5 bases at V and 3 bases at J, with 17 bases between the two ends. Per germline, CDR1 SGHTA and CDR2 FQGNSA. This CDR3 comprises 16 residues. In nucleotides, the CDR3 is TGTGCCAGCAGCGGAGAGGGGAGGATCTACTACAATGAGCAGTTCTTC. Residues: CASSGEGRIYYNEQFF. The full variable domain, with the rest looked up from reference TRBV7-2 and TRBJ2-1, is GAGVSQSPSNKVTEKGKDVELRCDPISGHTALYWYRQSLGQGLEFLIYFQGNSAPDKSGLPSDRFSAERTGGSVSTLTIQRTQQEDSAVYLCASSGEGRIYYNEQFFGPGTRLTVL.

The chain joins TRBV18 to TRBJ1-1; D might be TRBD1 (6 bases). V was pared by 1 base and J by 6 bases, with 15 bases between. The V gene's germline CDR1 is KGHSH and CDR2 LQKENI. The CDR3 length is 15 residues. CDR3 sequence (DNA): TGTGCCAGCTCACCACTGGGGGCGGATGGACCTGAAGCTTTCTTT. Residues: CASSPLGADGPEAFF.

The rearrangement uses TRBV2 and TRBJ1-6; TRBD1 matches 7 bases. This CDR3 has 17 residues. J was trimmed by 5 bases and V by 3 bases; bases with no gene match: 10. Germline loops: CDR1 SNHLY, CDR2 FYNNEI. CDR3 DNA: TGTGCCAGCAGTGAGAGCCCCCCGGGACAGAATAATTCACCCCTCCACTTT. Amino acid sequence: CASSESPPGQNNSPLHF.